These 18 T cell receptor beta chains were sequenced from one sample in a study of beta chain features in type 1 diabetes. The authors reverse transcribed all of the isolated RNA, so sequencing captured expressed TCRB transcripts. Measured with immunoSEQ multiplex PCR; TCRdb has only the in-frame clones, and not every one. The table has a few hundred thousand clones, over 12% seen once; the top ten hold more than 0.015%. What these receptors recognize is not known. Study-level findings and limits: Type 1 diabetes patients had moderately but significantly shorter TCRB CDR3s in all four CD4+ subsets.

Sample: naive CD4+ T cells from blood. These receptors were obtained from a man between 18 and 35 years old with type 1 diabetes.

This clone was recorded a few times. The chain employs TRBV19 and TRBJ1-2; 9 bases agree with TRBD1. There are 13 residues in the CDR3. Germline CDR1 reads LNHDA; CDR2 reads SQIVND (reference sequence). V lost 9 bases and J lost 4; bases outside the gene matches: 6. CDR3 amino acids: CASLRTGAYGYTF. The CDR3 nucleotides are TGTGCCAGCTTACGGACAGGGGCCTATGGCTACACCTTC.

This rearrangement joins TRBV4-3 to TRBJ2-2, with TRBD1 as a possible D gene (5 bases). Germline CDR1 reads LGHNA; CDR2 reads YSLEER. V dropped 4 bases and J dropped 7 bases, with 13 bases sitting between them. The CDR3 runs to 14 residues. CDR3 sequence: CASSPIRVGGELFF. The CDR3, as DNA: TGCGCCAGCAGCCCTATCAGGGTTGGCGGGGAGCTGTTTTTT.

This sequence joins TRBV28 and TRBJ2-7, with D unresolved. The CDR3 sequence is 15 residues long. Germline loops: CDR1 MDHEN, CDR2 SYDVKM. Trimming left V 1 base short and J 2 bases short, with 12 bases between. CDR3 amino acids: CASSLFSLRAYEQYF. DNA of the CDR3: TGTGCCAGCAGTTTATTTAGTTTGAGAGCCTACGAGCAGTACTTC.

The rearrangement uses TRBV7-9 and TRBJ1-1; D gene uncertain. Germline V lookup: CDR1 SEHNR, CDR2 FQNEAQ (reference sequence). The V gene lost 2 bases and the J gene lost 1 base, with 8 bases spanning the gap. This CDR3 has 14 residues. CDR3 region: CASSLWPQNTEAFF. CDR3 nucleotides: TGTGCCAGCAGCTTATGGCCGCAGAACACTGAAGCTTTCTTT.

A few counts support this clone. This sequence joins TRBV2 and TRBJ1-2; TRBD1 matches at 7 bases. The CDR3 extends over 16 amino acids. The trim removed 4 bases at V and 1 base at J, leaving 9 bases unmatched. Germline loops: CDR1 SNHLY, CDR2 FYNNEI. CDR3 in amino acids: CASSGTGRALNYGYTF. The CDR3 DNA reads as TGTGCCAGCAGTGGGACAGGCCGCGCACTTAACTATGGCTACACCTTC.

The rearrangement joins TRBV30 to TRBJ2-1; D is possibly TRBD2 (6 bases). Trimming took 0 bases from V and 8 from J, leaving 11 bases between them. Germline V gives CDR1 GTSNPN, CDR2 SVGIG (reference sequence). This CDR3 comprises 13 residues. This CDR3 reads CAWSVIAAYEQFF. CDR3 nucleotide sequence: TGTGCCTGGAGTGTAATAGCGGCTTATGAGCAGTTCTTC.

This rearrangement joins TRBV6-6 to TRBJ1-2; 9 bases fit TRBD1. The CDR3 has 15 residues. Germline CDR1 MNHNY, CDR2 SVGAGI (reference sequence). Trimming at V came to 0 bases and at J to 3 bases, leaving 2 bases not matched to a gene. The DNA of the CDR3 is TGTGCCAGCAGTTACTCGGGACAGGGATACTATGGCTACACCTTC. Residues: CASSYSGQGYYGYTF.

The chain carries TRBV4-3 and TRBJ1-2; 8 positions match TRBD1. After removal of 1 base from V and 3 bases from J, the junction contained 4 bases not matched to a gene. CDR3 size: 15 residues. Germline lookup yields CDR1 LGHNA and CDR2 YSLEER. The CDR3 reads CASSQVQGADYGYTF. The CDR3 bases are TGCGCCAGCAGCCAAGTTCAGGGGGCTGACTATGGCTACACCTTC.

The sample holds a few counts of this clone. The chain carries TRBV10-3 and TRBJ1-2; TRBD1 aligns across 9 bases. The CDR3 runs 15 residues. V lost 2 bases, J lost 6 bases, and 7 bases stayed unmatched. Germline V lookup: CDR1 ENHRY, CDR2 SYGVKD. As DNA, the CDR3 is TGTGCCATCAGTGAGGCACGGACAGGGGTTGATGGCTACACCTTC. It yields the protein CAISEARTGVDGYTF.

The V call is TRBV5-6, the J call TRBJ2-1; 7 bases match TRBD2. The CDR3 loop spans 13 amino acids. CDR1 SGHDT and CDR2 YYEEEE come from the germline V gene. With 7 bases clipped from V and 8 bases from J, the junction kept 9 bases outside the gene matches. The CDR3, as DNA: TGTGCCAGCGGGAGGGAGTTTAGCGATGAGCAGTTCTTC. Translating gives CASGREFSDEQFF.

About this clone itself: This sample also contains other DNA sequences that code for the same CDR3. The chain is built from TRBV28 and TRBJ2-1, with D possibly TRBD2 on 6 matching bases. The V and J ends lost 2 bases and 6 bases respectively, with 14 bases between them. This CDR3 has 15 amino acids. Germline values: CDR1 MDHEN, CDR2 SYDVKM. The CDR3 DNA reads as TGTGCCAGCAGTTTAGGGGGGAGACGGATCAATGAGCAGTTCTTC. It specifies CASSLGGRRINEQFF. The full variable domain, its missing parts supplied by reference TRBV28 and TRBJ2-1, is DVKVTQSSRYLVKRTGEKVFLECVQDMDHENMFWYRQDPGLGLRLIYFSYDVKMKEKGDIPEGYSVSREKKERFSLILESASTNQTSMYLCASSLGGRRINEQFFGPGTRLTVL.

In this sample, this clone turned up a few times. V gene TRBV25-1 combines with J gene TRBJ1-2; maybe TRBD1 (6 bases). CDR1 MGHDK and CDR2 SYGVNS come from the germline V gene. The CDR3 has 14 amino acids. V was clipped by 1 base and J by 8 bases, with 14 bases between them. The CDR3 loop reads CASSESSGGYGYTF. The CDR3 DNA follows: TGTGCCAGCAGTGAATCGTCGGGGGGCTACGGCTACACCTTC.

This sequence joins TRBV5-1 and TRBJ2-7; 9 positions match TRBD2. The CDR3 covers 15 residues. Germline assignment: CDR1 SGHRS and CDR2 YFSETQ. V was pared by 0 bases and J by 2 bases, with 3 bases of the junction left unmatched. In nucleotides, the CDR3 is TGCGCCAGCAGCTTGGGACTAGCGGATACCTACGAGCAGTACTTC. Protein: CASSLGLADTYEQYF.

The DNA of the CDR3 is TGTGCCATCAGTGAGCCGCCGGGACTGGGACAAGAGACCCAGTACTTC. This sequence encodes CAISEPPGLGQETQYF. The V and J genes are TRBV10-3 and TRBJ2-5, with a tentative D call TRBD2 (6 bases). Germline V gives CDR1 ENHRY, CDR2 SYGVKD. V was pared by 2 bases and J by 2 bases, with 15 bases between. CDR3 length equals 16 residues.

J is TRBJ2-5 and V is TRBV6-6, with D unclear. CDR1 is MNHNY, CDR2 SVGAGI, per germline (reference sequence). The CDR3 contains 13 residues. V was cut by 6 bases and J by 2 bases, with 10 bases left in between. This CDR3 is CASRQKKQETQYF. The CDR3 DNA reads TGTGCCAGCAGGCAGAAGAAGCAAGAGACCCAGTACTTC.

In this sample, this clone turned up a few times. V gene TRBV5-1 combines with J gene TRBJ2-3; TRBD2 matches 12 bases. Trimming at V came to 6 bases and at J to 5 bases, leaving 7 bases not matched to a gene. CDR3 length: 15 amino acids. Germline CDR1 SGHRS, CDR2 YFSETQ. CDR3 residues: CASTPPGLAGDTQYF. The CDR3 DNA reads TGCGCCAGCACTCCTCCGGGACTAGCGGGAGATACGCAGTATTTT. Together with reference TRBV5-1 and TRBJ2-3, the CDR3 gives the full variable domain: KAGVTQTPRYLIKTRGQQVTLSCSPISGHRSVSWYQQTPGQGLQFLFEYFSETQRNKGNFPGRFSGRQFSNSRSEMNVSTLELGDSALYLCASTPPGLAGDTQYFGPGTRLTVL.

V usage is TRBV30 and J usage is TRBJ1-1; D is possibly TRBD1 (6 bases). The CDR3 runs to 12 residues. The germline V and J ends were trimmed by 2 bases and 6 bases, with 10 bases remaining between them. CDR1 is GTSNPN, CDR2 SVGIG, per germline (reference sequence). Here the CDR3 DNA reads TGTGCCTGGAGTATCCAGGGGTCTGAAGCTTTCTTT. This codes for CAWSIQGSEAFF.

A word on this clone: Other DNA sequences from this sample encode an identical CDR3 as well. The chain links TRBV9 to TRBJ2-3; no clear D gene. Between the trimmed V and J ends, which lost 0 bases and 3 bases, there was a span of 2 bases. Germline values: CDR1 SGDLS, CDR2 YYNGEE. The CDR3 is 12 amino acids. Here the CDR3 DNA reads TGTGCCAGCAGCGTAGCGACAGATACGCAGTATTTT. Its protein product is CASSVATDTQYF. The full variable domain, rest sourced from reference TRBV9 and TRBJ2-3, is DSGVTQTPKHLITATGQRVTLRCSPRSGDLSVYWYQQSLDQGLQFLIQYYNGEERAKGNILERFSAQQFPDLHSELNLSSLELGDSALYFCASSVATDTQYFGPGTRLTVL.